Given below is one T cell receptor beta chain in context. Its antigen specificity is not known. No qualities accompany the bases; no much larger clone lies one base away. The junction carries 17 bases between V and J, which are trimmed by 0 bases and 4 bases respectively. Based on the germline V gene (reference sequence), the CDR1 and CDR2 sequences are SGHKS and YYEKEE. The CDR3 goes from the cysteine to the phenylalanine over 16 residues. Kept here is only the CDR3 DNA, which spans 48 bases and is read in frame from base 1. These data belong to a study of control samples from healthy donors and cancer patients (dated by TCRdb to 2020 to 2021). Library creation used the immunoSEQ multiplex PCR assay. The immuneACCESS repertoire file appears here via TCRdb, limited to in-frame rearrangements. These files lack a portion of the clones; in checked studies, under half of the deficit traces to unresolved V genes, and the cause of the others is not known. This sample holds around 71,000 clones; just over 90% were observed only once. Jointly, the top ten make up roughly 1.2% of the sample.

The sequence was collected from a woman aged 50 to 60 with colorectal cancer. Source material: PBMCs. The chain is assembled from TRBV5-5 and TRBJ2-7; the D gene is perhaps TRBD1 or TRBD2, as each covers 5 bases. The CDR3 loop reads CASSLVSGQSLYEQYF. In nucleotides, the sequence is TGTGCCAGCAGCTTGGTCTCGGGGCAAAGCCTGTACGAGCAGTACTTC.